These T cell receptor beta chains were read from a single sample in a study of T-cell reconstitution after alpha-beta-depleted transplantation in children. In TCRdb, the PCR reads were re-called with MiXCR into one record per CDR3 protein. There are approximately 1,000,000 distinct CDR3 sequences in the sample; roughly 29% occur only once, and under 30% lies in the top ten. The specimen was PBMCs, mostly from graft donor cells, collected 360 days after TCRalphabeta/CD19-depleted stem cell transplant. These receptors were taken from a boy less than two years old who had a stem cell transplant for SCID, so the T cells may come from the graft donor. Both conserved end residues are part of each CDR3. D genes are given only for firm matches. Only some rows state a clone size, as once, few, many or a class for expanded clones.

-	-	TRBV9	TRBJ2-1	CASSETGIYNEQFF	TGTGCCAGCAGCGAAACGGGCATCTACAATGAGCAGTTCTTC
once	TRBD1	TRBV24-1	TRBJ2-7	CASSDPQGNEQYF	TGTGCCAGCAGTGACCCACAGGGGAACGAGCAGTACTTC
-	-	TRBV10-3	TRBJ2-3	CAARGRGAHTDTQYF	TGTGCCGCTAGGGGACGCGGGGCACACACAGATACGCAGTATTTT
few	TRBD2	TRBV20-1	TRBJ2-7	CSARGGSAGRAEQYF	TGCAGTGCTAGAGGGGGGTCAGCGGGGAGGGCTGAGCAGTACTTC
few	-	TRBV12-3/TRBV12-4	TRBJ2-3	CASSLNFRRGGTDTQYF	TGTGCCAGCAGTTTAAACTTCCGCCGGGGCGGCACAGATACGCAGTATTTT
-	-	TRBV10-3	TRBJ1-1	CATRGGGDEAFF	TGTGCCACCCGAGGGGGGGGAGATGAAGCTTTCTTT
-	-	TRBV5-1	TRBJ2-3	CASSLGQDGTDTQYF	TGCGCCAGCAGCTTGGGACAGGACGGCACAGATACGCAGTATTTT
-	-	TRBV5-1	TRBJ2-1	CASSLGPGKSYNEQFF	TGCGCCAGCAGCTTGGGTCCGGGGAAATCCTACAATGAGCAGTTCTTC
few	-	TRBV4-1	TRBJ1-1	CASSQVWGLVTEAFF	TGCGCCAGCAGCCAAGTTTGGGGCCTCGTCACTGAAGCTTTCTTT
-	-	TRBV12-3/TRBV12-4	TRBJ2-7	CASRRKQGTVGYEQYF	TGTGCCAGCAGGCGAAAACAAGGGACGGTGGGCTACGAGCAGTACTTC
-	TRBD2	TRBV7-9	TRBJ2-3	CASSRGLARTDTQYF	TGTGCCAGCAGTCGAGGACTAGCTCGCACAGATACGCAGTATTTT
few	TRBD2	TRBV12-3/TRBV12-4	TRBJ2-1	CASRLSGEIHNEQFF	TGTGCCAGCAGACTAAGCGGGGAGATCCACAATGAGCAGTTCTTC
few	TRBD1	TRBV28	TRBJ2-1	CASSLWDRGRPREQFF	TGTGCCAGCAGTTTATGGGACAGGGGGCGTCCCCGGGAGCAGTTCTTC
few	TRBD2	TRBV7-2	TRBJ2-1	CASSLGAGGGLYNEQFF	TGTGCCAGCAGCTTAGGAGCGGGGGGCGGGCTCTACAATGAGCAGTTCTTC
-	-	TRBV12-3/TRBV12-4	TRBJ2-3	CASSLRDDGDTQYF	TGTGCCAGCAGTCTCCGGGACGACGGAGATACGCAGTATTTT
-	-	TRBV9	TRBJ2-3	CASSFRNEDTQYF	TGTGCCAGCAGTTTTAGAAATGAGGATACGCAGTATTTT
-	-	TRBV7-3	TRBJ2-1	CASSPRFGEQFF	TGTGCCAGCAGCCCAAGGTTCGGGGAGCAGTTCTTC
-	-	TRBV5-1	TRBJ2-5	CASSPGPARGGETQYF	TGCGCCAGCAGCCCCGGACCCGCCAGGGGGGGAGAGACCCAGTACTTC
-	TRBD2	TRBV7-8	TRBJ2-5	CASSGMGLAGGQRETQYF	TGTGCCAGCAGCGGGATGGGACTAGCGGGGGGGCAGAGAGAGACCCAGTACTTC
-	-	TRBV4-1	TRBJ2-7	CASSWDFKETYEQYF	TGCGCCAGCTCCTGGGACTTTAAGGAGACCTACGAGCAGTACTTC
-	TRBD1	TRBV5-1	TRBJ2-1	CASSLAGQGRNEQFF	TGCGCCAGCAGCTTGGCGGGACAGGGTAGAAATGAGCAGTTCTTC
few	-	TRBV20-1	TRBJ2-3	CSVSGSTDTQYF	TGCAGTGTTTCCGGATCCACAGATACGCAGTATTTT
-	-	TRBV28	TRBJ1-6	CASRTAAYNYNSPLHF	TGTGCCAGCAGGACAGCCGCCTACAATTATAATTCACCCCTCCACTTT
-	-	TRBV29-1	TRBJ2-7	CSVATDAAIYEQYF	TGCAGCGTTGCAACAGACGCCGCCATCTACGAGCAGTACTTC
few	-	TRBV28	TRBJ2-7	CASTLGGHLASEQYF	TGTGCCAGCACCCTGGGGGGGCACCTTGCGAGCGAGCAGTACTTC
-	-	TRBV5-1	TRBJ2-7	CASSAYPGEQYF	TGCGCCAGCAGCGCATACCCTGGGGAGCAGTACTTC
-	-	TRBV5-1	TRBJ2-3	CASRYTGTNTDTQYF	TGCGCCAGCAGGTACACCGGGACCAACACAGATACGCAGTATTTT
-	TRBD1	TRBV24-1	TRBJ2-7	CATSDLQQGVDF	TGTGCCACCAGTGATTTGCAGCAGGGGGTGGACTTC
-	-	TRBV6-5	TRBJ2-5	CASSYSKTLETQYF	TGTGCCAGCAGTTACTCCAAGACTCTGGAGACCCAGTACTTC
few	TRBD1	TRBV5-6	TRBJ1-6	CASSFGQGRDNSPLHF	TGTGCCAGCAGCTTCGGACAGGGAAGAGATAATTCACCCCTCCACTTT
-	-	TRBV7-2	TRBJ1-1	CASRAEKVGTEAFF	TGTGCCAGCAGGGCCGAGAAGGTGGGCACTGAAGCTTTCTTT
few	-	TRBV7-9	TRBJ2-3	CASSFGSVPDTQYF	TGTGCCAGCAGCTTTGGCTCAGTCCCAGATACGCAGTATTTT
-	TRBD1	TRBV28	TRBJ1-4	CASSSPGGQGGEKLFF	TGTGCCAGCAGTTCCCCTGGAGGGCAAGGGGGCGAAAAACTGTTTTTT
-	TRBD1	TRBV7-6	TRBJ2-7	CASSSSGQGPSYEQYF	TGTGCCAGCAGCTCCTCGGGACAGGGGCCCTCCTACGAGCAGTACTTC
few	TRBD1	TRBV3-1	TRBJ2-7	CASSHPRQGEQYF	TGTGCCAGCAGCCATCCCAGACAGGGCGAGCAGTACTTC
-	-	TRBV5-1	TRBJ2-3	CASSAPPRARGTDTQYF	TGCGCCAGCAGCGCACCACCCCGAGCGCGTGGCACAGATACGCAGTATTTT
many	-	TRBV5-1	TRBJ1-4	CASSLDATNEKLFF	TGCGCCAGCAGCTTGGATGCAACTAATGAAAAACTGTTTTTT
-	-	TRBV4-1	TRBJ1-4	CASSHLDRKEKLFF	TGCGCCAGCAGCCACCTGGACAGAAAAGAAAAACTGTTTTTT
few	TRBD2	TRBV29-1	TRBJ2-1	CSDSGGAYFNEQFF	TGCAGCGACAGCGGGGGGGCCTATTTCAATGAGCAGTTCTTC
-	-	TRBV6-5	TRBJ1-1	CASSYWGAPSETEAFF	TGTGCCAGCAGTTACTGGGGGGCGCCTTCAGAGACTGAAGCTTTCTTT
-	-	TRBV10-3	TRBJ2-7	CAISAERSYEQYF	TGTGCCATCAGTGCGGAGAGGAGCTACGAGCAGTACTTC
few	-	TRBV5-1	TRBJ2-1	CASSLVRGWYNEQFF	TGCGCCAGCAGCCTTGTAAGGGGGTGGTACAATGAGCAGTTCTTC
few	-	TRBV10-2	TRBJ2-2	CASGRPGGELFF	TGCGCCAGCGGTCGCCCGGGCGGGGAGCTGTTTTTT
few	TRBD1	TRBV12-3/TRBV12-4	TRBJ1-1	CASSFTPDRGYEAFF	TGTGCCAGCAGTTTCACCCCGGACAGGGGATACGAAGCTTTCTTT
few	TRBD2	TRBV3-1	TRBJ2-1	CASSQDLGRRLAGGTYNEQFF	TGTGCCAGCAGCCAAGATTTAGGCCGTCGACTAGCGGGGGGAACATACAATGAGCAGTTCTTC
once	-	TRBV25-1	TRBJ1-4	CASRGGGASEKLFF	TGTGCCAGCAGGGGCGGGGGGGCGAGTGAAAAACTGTTTTTT
few	TRBD1	TRBV20-1	TRBJ1-5	CSARKQGLNQPQHF	TGCAGTGCTAGGAAACAGGGGCTGAATCAGCCCCAGCATTTT
few	-	TRBV7-6	TRBJ2-7	CASSLGGRHEQYF	TGTGCCAGCAGCTTAGGGGGAAGGCACGAGCAGTACTTC
few	-	TRBV4-2	TRBJ2-3	CASSQEGTEDTQYF	TGTGCCAGCAGCCAAGAAGGGACCGAAGACACGCAGTATTTT
few	TRBD1	TRBV18	TRBJ1-1	CASSPLGQGRAEAFF	TGTGCCAGCTCACCCTTAGGACAGGGGAGGGCTGAAGCTTTCTTT
many	-	TRBV4-2	TRBJ2-1	CASSQDEMVLFYNEQFF	TGTGCCAGCAGCCAAGATGAAATGGTACTCTTCTACAATGAGCAGTTCTTC
few	-	TRBV7-9	TRBJ2-1	CASSSRGAYEQFF	TGTGCCAGCAGCTCCCGAGGCGCATATGAGCAGTTCTTC
few	-	TRBV3-1	TRBJ2-5	CASSHGIETQYF	TGTGCCAGCAGCCACGGGATTGAGACCCAGTACTTC
few	-	TRBV7-2	TRBJ1-1	CASSLLRGTEAFF	TGTGCCAGCAGCTTATTGAGGGGTACTGAAGCTTTCTTT
few	TRBD2	TRBV20-1	TRBJ2-7	CSARETAGSSYEQYF	TGCAGTGCTAGAGAAACAGCGGGGAGCTCCTACGAGCAGTACTTC
few	TRBD1	TRBV12-3/TRBV12-4	TRBJ1-1	CASGSSRQGGDTEAFF	TGTGCCAGCGGCTCCTCTCGACAGGGAGGAGACACTGAAGCTTTCTTT